These 26 T cell receptor beta chains came from one sample sequenced in a study of chemoradiotherapy in HPV16-positive cancers (dated by TCRdb to the early 2020s). Libraries were constructed by the immunoSEQ multiplex PCR assay. TCRdb obtained this table from immuneACCESS and retained in-frame rearrangements with V and J assigned. These tables miss some clones; where compared with another copy, unresolved V genes account for less than half of the shortfall, and the remainder is unexplained. The sample data list roughly 34,000 clones, and roughly nine tenths of these were observed just once. Together, the top ten hold 2.1% of the sample. The source was blood, collected from a patient who underwent chemoradiotherapy. The receptors stem from a human donor with HPV-associated anogenital cancer.

V gene TRBV29-1 combines with J gene TRBJ1-2; TRBD1 might be the D (5 bases). Trimming shortened V by 7 bases and J by 2 bases, and 14 bases separated the two germline ends. CDR1 and CDR2 from the germline V gene are SQVTM and ANQGSEA. The CDR3 has 13 amino acids. The CDR3 protein is CSAGRQGNYGYTF. In nucleotides, the CDR3 is TGCAGCGCCGGGCGTCAGGGAAACTATGGCTACACCTTC.

As to this clone: One end of the junction varies from germline; a read error may be responsible. V usage is TRBV7-2 and J usage is TRBJ2-7; 12 nucleotides line up with TRBD2. This CDR3 is 15 amino acids long. Germline values: CDR1 SGHTA, CDR2 FQGNSA. CDR3 sequence reads: CASSVASGGAYEQYF. The CDR3 region has the DNA TGTGCCAGCAGCGTAGCTAGCGGGGGGGCCTACGAGCAGTACTTC. The whole variable domain, remainder taken from reference TRBV7-2 and TRBJ2-7, is GAGVSQSPSNKVTEKGKDVELRCDPISGHTALYWYRQSLGQGLEFLIYFQGNSAPDKSGLPSDRFSAERTGGSVSTLTIQRTQQEDSAVYLCASSVASGGAYEQYFGPGTRLTVT.

The CDR3 nucleotides are TGCGCCAGCAGCCAAGCCCTGGGGGCTCTCTACGAGCAGTACTTC. It specifies CASSQALGALYEQYF. This chain joins TRBV4-3 and TRBJ2-7; TRBD1 might be the D (6 bases). The CDR3 has 15 residues. The V gene's germline CDR1 is LGHNA and CDR2 YSLEER. Trimming took off 1 base at V and 3 bases at J, with 13 bases between the two ends.

This chain joins TRBV5-1 and TRBJ2-1; D uncertain. V shed 4 bases and J shed 9 bases, with 8 bases lying between them. This CDR3 spans 11 amino acids. Germline CDR1 is SGHRS and CDR2 is YFSETQ. The CDR3 DNA follows: TGCGCCAGCAGCCGGAACACTGAGCAGTTCTTC. The encoded protein is CASSRNTEQFF. Filled out from reference TRBV5-1 and TRBJ2-1, the complete variable domain reads KAGVTQTPRYLIKTRGQQVTLSCSPISGHRSVSWYQQTPGQGLQFLFEYFSETQRNKGNFPGRFSGRQFSNSRSEMNVSTLELGDSALYLCASSRNTEQFFGPGTRLTVL.

CDR3 residues: CASFGRLNTEAFF. CDR3 nucleotide sequence: TGTGCCAGTTTCGGACGGTTGAACACTGAAGCTTTCTTT. The chain employs TRBV19 and TRBJ1-1, with D hard to call. The germline V gene has CDR1 LNHDA and CDR2 SQIVND (reference sequence). Trimming removed 8 bases at V and 0 bases at J, with 10 bases between. The CDR3 spans 13 residues.

This clone was seen a few times. The CDR3 DNA follows: TGTGCCAGCAGCTGGAGGACAGGGGAACAAGGTGGCTACACCTTC. It translates to CASSWRTGEQGGYTF. This sequence joins TRBV7-8 and TRBJ1-2; 9 bases map to TRBD1. The CDR3 runs to 15 residues. The germline V gene encodes CDR1 SGHVS and CDR2 FQNEAQ. V was clipped by 4 bases and J by 7 bases; unmatched bases: 10.

The V and J genes are TRBV2 and TRBJ1-1; possibly TRBD1 for D (6 bases). CDR3 size: 14 residues. From germline, CDR1 is SNHLY and CDR2 FYNNEI. V was cut by 4 bases and J by 4 bases, with 13 bases left in between. Here the CDR3 DNA reads TGTGCCAGCAGTGCAACAGGGTTGGGCACTGAAGCTTTCTTT. It translates to CASSATGLGTEAFF.

A word on this clone: Mismatch with germline at one junction end may stem from a read error. This chain connects TRBV29-1 to TRBJ2-5; either TRBD1 or TRBD2 may supply D (7 bases each). The germline V gene has CDR1 SQVTM and CDR2 ANQGSEA. The CDR3 is 13 residues long. In DNA form, the CDR3 reads TGCAGCGCGGGGGGACAGCAACAAGGGACCCAGTACTTC. Translating gives CSAGGQQQGTQYF. Full variable domain (missing parts from reference TRBV29-1 and TRBJ2-5): SAVISQKPSRDICQRGTSLTIQCQVDSQVTMMFWYRQQPGQSLTLIATANQGSEATYESGFVIDKFPISRPNLTFSTLTVSNMSPEDSSIYLCSAGGQQQGTQYFGPGTRLLVL.

The rearrangement links TRBV19 to TRBJ1-1; D perhaps matches TRBD1 (5 bases). V was shortened by 3 bases and J by 8 bases, with 16 bases between the two germline ends. This CDR3 has 14 residues. Germline values: CDR1 LNHDA, CDR2 SQIVND (reference sequence). Here the CDR3 reads CASSIPGAGGEAFF. The CDR3 DNA reads as TGTGCCAGTAGTATTCCTGGGGCAGGTGGGGAAGCTTTCTTT. Complete variable domain (other parts from reference TRBV19 and TRBJ1-1): DGGITQSPKYLFRKEGQNVTLSCEQNLNHDAMYWYRQDPGQGLRLIYYSQIVNDFQKGDIAEGYSVSREKKESFPLTVTSAQKNPTAFYLCASSIPGAGGEAFFGQGTRLTVV.

V usage is TRBV5-1 and J usage is TRBJ1-4; TRBD1 might be the D (5 bases). Germline CDR1 and CDR2: SGHRS and YFSETQ. V lost 4 bases to trimming and J lost 4 bases, with 14 bases between them. The length of the CDR3 is 15 residues. CDR3 sequence (DNA): TGCGCCAGCAGCCAGGAAGGGACTGTTAATGAAAAACTGTTTTTT. Amino acid sequence: CASSQEGTVNEKLFF.

The chain combines TRBV6-5 with TRBJ2-7, with 8 nucleotides matching TRBD1. V was clipped by 10 bases and J by 5 bases; unmatched bases: 4. The CDR3 has 11 residues. Germline assignment: CDR1 MNHEY and CDR2 SVGAGI. For the CDR3, the DNA is TGTGCCACCTCAGGGGGCCACGAGCAGTACTTC. Encoded protein: CATSGGHEQYF.

The V and J genes are TRBV29-1 and TRBJ1-1; 9 bases align to TRBD1. The length of the CDR3 is 13 residues. Looked up from germline, CDR1 is SQVTM and CDR2 is ANQGSEA. V was pared by 8 bases and J by 2 bases, with 6 bases of the junction left unmatched. The CDR3 is CSTPGQGNTEAFF. The DNA of the CDR3 is TGCAGCACCCCGGGACAGGGAAACACTGAAGCTTTCTTT.

The CDR3 DNA follows: TGTGCCAGCAGCGGGACAGGGGGGCGCGAGACCCAGTACTTC. Protein sequence: CASSGTGGRETQYF. V gene TRBV2 combines with J gene TRBJ2-5; 11 nucleotides line up with TRBD1. The CDR3 consists of 14 residues. The trim removed 6 bases at V and 5 bases at J, leaving 5 bases unmatched. Germline V CDR1 and CDR2: SNHLY, FYNNEI.

The chain combines TRBV7-9 with TRBJ1-2; unclear D gene. CDR1 and CDR2 (germline): SEHNR, FQNEAQ (reference sequence). V was cut by 1 base and J by 8 bases, with 11 bases left in between. The CDR3 length is 13 residues. The CDR3 coding sequence is TGTGCCAGCAGCTTAGTCTCGGAGGAAGGCTACACCTTC. This sequence encodes CASSLVSEEGYTF.

This chain connects TRBV11-2 to TRBJ2-7; the D is unclear. The V end lost 5 bases, the J end lost 6 bases, and 14 bases lay between the germline ends. The CDR3 is made up of 13 amino acids. Germline CDR1 reads SGHAT; CDR2 reads FQNNGV. CDR3 in amino acids: CASSPQVGGEQYF. The CDR3 region has the DNA TGTGCCAGCAGCCCCCAGGTGGGCGGCGAGCAGTACTTC.

V is TRBV7-9 and J is TRBJ1-5; no definite D call. Germline V gene sequence: CDR1 SEHNR, CDR2 FQNEAQ (reference sequence). CDR3 length: 14 amino acids. The V end lost 0 bases, the J end lost 5 bases, and 8 bases lay between the germline ends. The CDR3 sequence is CASSLASDYQPQHF. CDR3 DNA: TGTGCCAGCAGCTTAGCTTCAGATTATCAGCCCCAGCATTTT.

This clone was seen a single time. DNA for the CDR3: TGTGCCAGCAGCGGACCGGGACAGCTCATGAACACTGAAGCTTTCTTT. Its translation is CASSGPGQLMNTEAFF. V gene TRBV7-6 combines with J gene TRBJ1-1; 7 bases map to TRBD1. V was pared by 5 bases and J by 0 bases, with 9 bases of the junction left unmatched. This CDR3 is 16 amino acids long. The germline V gene encodes CDR1 SGHVS and CDR2 FNYEAQ.

The chain combines TRBV5-6 with TRBJ2-3; 7 bases align to TRBD1. There are 17 residues in the CDR3. Germline-derived CDR1 and CDR2 are SGHDT and YYEEEE. The trim removed 0 bases at V and 4 bases at J, leaving 11 bases unmatched. CDR3 loop: CASSLGLAGRGSDTQYF. DNA for the CDR3: TGTGCCAGCAGCTTGGGGCTTGCAGGCAGGGGGTCAGATACGCAGTATTTT.

The chain couples TRBV28 to TRBJ1-5; D gene ambiguous. V was shortened by 2 bases and J by 9 bases, with 26 bases between the two germline ends. Germline CDR1 is MDHEN and CDR2 is SYDVKM. The CDR3 is made up of 18 amino acids. The CDR3 nucleotides are TGTGCCAGCAGTTTAAGTCTGGAAAACGTACTATCGAGTAGGCCCCAGCATTTT. Translating it yields CASSLSLENVLSSRPQHF.

CDR3 loop: CASSPNLIRGYEQYF. For the CDR3, the DNA is TGTGCCAGTAGTCCGAACCTTATTCGTGGATACGAGCAGTACTTC. This chain joins TRBV19 and TRBJ2-7; D ambiguous. The CDR3 has 15 residues. Trimming left V 5 bases short and J 4 bases short, with 18 bases between. Per the germline V gene, CDR1 is LNHDA and CDR2 is SQIVND (reference sequence).

This clone has a handful of counts. The chain carries TRBV19 and TRBJ2-2; D ambiguous. The V gene lost 6 bases and the J gene lost 0 bases, with 11 bases spanning the gap. The CDR3 loop spans 15 amino acids. Germline values: CDR1 LNHDA, CDR2 SQIVND (reference sequence). CDR3 nucleotide sequence: TGTGCCAGTAGCCCCCCGGGCACGAACACCGGGGAGCTGTTTTTT. This encodes CASSPPGTNTGELFF.

The chain links TRBV11-3 to TRBJ1-1; no reliable D call. Trimming shortened V by 4 bases and J by 4 bases, and 10 bases separated the two germline ends. The CDR3 has 13 amino acids. Germline CDR1 and CDR2: SGHNT and YENEEA. This CDR3 is CASSSNALTEAFF. CDR3 DNA sequence: TGTGCCAGCAGCTCAAATGCTCTCACTGAAGCTTTCTTT.

The chain links TRBV7-8 to TRBJ1-4; D unresolved. This CDR3 spans 16 amino acids. The germline V gene has CDR1 SGHVS and CDR2 FQNEAQ. The ends were cut back, 2 bases at V and 0 bases at J, with 10 bases in the middle. The CDR3 is CASSLSYGATNEKLFF. The CDR3 region has the DNA TGTGCCAGCAGCTTAAGTTACGGGGCAACTAATGAAAAACTGTTTTTT.

This clone came up once. The chain's CDR3 is CASSSGLFTDTQYF. CDR3 DNA: TGTGCCAGTAGTAGCGGACTCTTCACAGATACGCAGTATTTT. J is TRBJ2-3 and V is TRBV19; D may be TRBD2 (5 bases). The germline gives CDR1 LNHDA, CDR2 SQIVND (reference sequence). The CDR3 runs 14 residues. V dropped 4 bases and J dropped 2 bases, with 10 bases sitting between them.

This chain uses TRBV11-2 with TRBJ1-2, with D maybe TRBD1 (5 bases). V was shortened by 2 bases and J by 3 bases, with 25 bases between the two germline ends. There are 19 residues in the CDR3. The V gene's germline CDR1 is SGHAT and CDR2 FQNNGV. CDR3 residues: CASSLIIGARAAGYYGYTF. The DNA for the CDR3 is TGTGCCAGCAGCTTAATCATCGGGGCCAGGGCGGCAGGATACTATGGCTACACCTTC.

The V gene is TRBV4-2, the J gene TRBJ2-7, with 7 positions matching TRBD2. The ends lost 0 bases at V and 0 bases at J; junction bases unmatched: 5. This CDR3 comprises 16 residues. The germline V gene encodes CDR1 LGHNA and CDR2 YNFKEQ. CDR3 DNA sequence: TGTGCCAGCAGCCAAGAGCGGACTAGTCCCTCCTACGAGCAGTACTTC. Residues: CASSQERTSPSYEQYF.